This T cell receptor (beta chain) was retrieved from a study of blood T cell repertoires in COVID-19. Study details: The cDNA or gDNA used as material had been derived from T cells, B-cell-depleted T cells, or PBMCs.

Per the original data handling: It was from reference gene primer amplification that nucleated cell counts were estimated. TCRdb's table, derived via immunoSEQ multiplex PCR, lists solely in-frame clones and lacks some. V, J and clone size are taken as reported in that table, and D and trimming were inferred from the DNA itself. In the table there are tens of thousands of clones, less than 90% of which are singletons. V dropped 4 bases and J dropped 8; count of bases not matched to a gene: 5. Germline assignment: CDR1 SEHNR and CDR2 FQNEAQ (reference sequence). The CDR3 runs to 14 residues. The TCR comes from a human donor in a cohort sampled during active COVID-19. The sequenced sample was peripheral blood. The V call is TRBV7-9, the J call TRBJ1-4; the match to TRBD1 covers 9 bases. The DNA for the CDR3 is TGTGCCAGCAGCTCGGACAGGGGTGGGGAAAAACTGTTTTTT. It is translated as CASSSDRGGEKLFF. Together with reference TRBV7-9 and TRBJ1-4, the CDR3 gives the full variable domain: DTGVSQNPRHKITKRGQNVTFRCDPISEHNRLYWYRQTLGQGPEFLTYFQNEAQLEKSRLLSDRFSAERPKGSFSTLEIQRTEQGDSAMYLCASSSDRGGEKLFFGSGTQLSVL.